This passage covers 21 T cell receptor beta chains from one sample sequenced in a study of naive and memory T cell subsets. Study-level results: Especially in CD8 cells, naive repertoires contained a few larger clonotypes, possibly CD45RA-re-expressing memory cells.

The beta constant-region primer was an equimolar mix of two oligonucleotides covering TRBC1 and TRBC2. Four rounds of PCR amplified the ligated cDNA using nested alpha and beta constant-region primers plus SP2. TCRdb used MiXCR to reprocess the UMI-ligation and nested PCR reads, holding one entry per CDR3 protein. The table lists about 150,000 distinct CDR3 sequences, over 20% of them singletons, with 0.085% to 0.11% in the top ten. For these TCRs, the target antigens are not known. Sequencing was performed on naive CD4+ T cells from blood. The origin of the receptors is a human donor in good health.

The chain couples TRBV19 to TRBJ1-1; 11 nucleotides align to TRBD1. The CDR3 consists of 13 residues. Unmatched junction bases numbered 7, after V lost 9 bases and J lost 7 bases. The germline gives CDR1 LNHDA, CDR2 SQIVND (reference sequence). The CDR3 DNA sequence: TGTGCCAGAAGGACAGGGGGCCGAATTGAAGCTTTCTTT. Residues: CARRTGGRIEAFF. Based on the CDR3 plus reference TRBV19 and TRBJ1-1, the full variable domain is DGGITQSPKYLFRKEGQNVTLSCEQNLNHDAMYWYRQDPGQGLRLIYYSQIVNDFQKGDIAEGYSVSREKKESFPLTVTSAQKNPTAFYLCARRTGGRIEAFFGQGTRLTVV.

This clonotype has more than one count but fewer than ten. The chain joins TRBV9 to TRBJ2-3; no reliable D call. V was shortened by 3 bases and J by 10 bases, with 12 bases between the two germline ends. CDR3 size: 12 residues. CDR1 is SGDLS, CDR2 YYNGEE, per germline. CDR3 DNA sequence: TGTGCCAGCAGCGCGACAATCTCGGCGCAGTATTTT. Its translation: CASSATISAQYF.

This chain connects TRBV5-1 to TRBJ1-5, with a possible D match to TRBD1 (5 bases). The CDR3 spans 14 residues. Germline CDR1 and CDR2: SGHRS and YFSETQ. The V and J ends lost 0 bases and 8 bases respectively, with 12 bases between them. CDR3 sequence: CASSLVGGDEPQHF. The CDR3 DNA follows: TGCGCCAGCAGCTTGGTTGGAGGGGATGAGCCCCAGCATTTT.

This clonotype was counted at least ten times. The CDR3 coding sequence is TGTGCCAGCAGCTTAACGGGATGGCAAGTAAAGAGTGCCGGGGAGCTGTTTTTT. This gives the protein CASSLTGWQVKSAGELFF. The rearrangement joins TRBV7-2 to TRBJ2-2, with D perhaps TRBD2 (5 bases). Trimming removed 2 bases from V and 6 bases from J, with 22 bases in between. This CDR3 has 18 amino acids. Germline V gene data show CDR1 as SGHTA and CDR2 as FQGNSA.

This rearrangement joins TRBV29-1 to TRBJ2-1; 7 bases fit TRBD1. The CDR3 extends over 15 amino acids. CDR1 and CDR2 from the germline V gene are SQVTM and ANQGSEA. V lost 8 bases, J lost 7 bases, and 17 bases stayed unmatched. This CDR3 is CSSWARGPPFNEQFF. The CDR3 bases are TGCAGCTCGTGGGCGAGGGGGCCCCCGTTTAATGAGCAGTTCTTC.

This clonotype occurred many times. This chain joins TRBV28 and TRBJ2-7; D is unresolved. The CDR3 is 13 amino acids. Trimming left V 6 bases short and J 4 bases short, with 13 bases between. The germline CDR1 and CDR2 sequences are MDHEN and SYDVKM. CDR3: CASRNPDGYEQYF. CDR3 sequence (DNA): TGTGCCAGCAGGAACCCCGACGGGTACGAGCAGTACTTC.

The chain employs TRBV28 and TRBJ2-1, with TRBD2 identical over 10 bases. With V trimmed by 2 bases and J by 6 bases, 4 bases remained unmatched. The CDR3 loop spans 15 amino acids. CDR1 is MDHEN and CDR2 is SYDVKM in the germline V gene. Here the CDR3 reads CASSLSLAGANEQFF. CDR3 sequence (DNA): TGTGCCAGCAGTTTAAGCCTAGCGGGAGCCAATGAGCAGTTCTTC.

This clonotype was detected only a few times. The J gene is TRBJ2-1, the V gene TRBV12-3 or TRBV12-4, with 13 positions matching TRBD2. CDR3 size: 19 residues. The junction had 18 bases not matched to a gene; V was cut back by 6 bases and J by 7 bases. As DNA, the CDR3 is TGTGCCAGCAGCCTGGGACTAGCGGGACGGGGATATTATTGGAATGAGCAGTTCTTC. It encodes CASSLGLAGRGYYWNEQFF.

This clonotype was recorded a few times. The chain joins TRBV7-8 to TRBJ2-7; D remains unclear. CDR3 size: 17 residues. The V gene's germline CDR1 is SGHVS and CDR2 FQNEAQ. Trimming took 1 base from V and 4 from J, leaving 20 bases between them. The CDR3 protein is CASSLDPSLRSHYEQYF. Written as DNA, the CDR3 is TGTGCCAGCAGCTTAGATCCGTCACTGAGGTCCCATTACGAGCAGTACTTC.

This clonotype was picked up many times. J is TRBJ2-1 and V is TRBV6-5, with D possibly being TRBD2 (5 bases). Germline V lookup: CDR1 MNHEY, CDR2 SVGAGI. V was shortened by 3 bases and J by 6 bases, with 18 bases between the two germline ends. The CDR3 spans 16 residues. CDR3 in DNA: TGTGCCAGCAGTTATCGGGGTTTTGTCGCGAGCAATGAGCAGTTCTTC. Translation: CASSYRGFVASNEQFF.

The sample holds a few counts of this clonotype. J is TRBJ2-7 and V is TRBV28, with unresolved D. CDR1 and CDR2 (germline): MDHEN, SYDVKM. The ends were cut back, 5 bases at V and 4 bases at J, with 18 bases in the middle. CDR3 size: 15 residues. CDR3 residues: CASSHPLRGGYEQYF. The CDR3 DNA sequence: TGTGCCAGCAGTCACCCCTTGCGAGGCGGATACGAGCAGTACTTC.

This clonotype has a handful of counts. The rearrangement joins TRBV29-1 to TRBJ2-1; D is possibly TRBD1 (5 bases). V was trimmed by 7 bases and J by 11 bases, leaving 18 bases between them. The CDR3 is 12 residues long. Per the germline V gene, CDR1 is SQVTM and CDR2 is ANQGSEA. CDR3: CSAQGSFFKQFF. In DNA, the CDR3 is TGCAGCGCCCAGGGATCGTTTTTTAAGCAGTTCTTC.

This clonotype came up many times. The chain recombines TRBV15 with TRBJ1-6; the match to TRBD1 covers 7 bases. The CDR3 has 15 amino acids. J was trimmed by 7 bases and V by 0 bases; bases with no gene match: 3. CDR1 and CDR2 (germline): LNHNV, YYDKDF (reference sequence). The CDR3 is CATSRDGTANSPLHF. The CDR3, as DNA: TGTGCCACCAGCAGAGATGGGACAGCCAATTCACCCCTCCACTTT. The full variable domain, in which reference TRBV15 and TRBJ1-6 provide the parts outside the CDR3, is DAMVIQNPRYQVTQFGKPVTLSCSQTLNHNVMYWYQQKSSQAPKLLFHYYDKDFNNEADTPDNFQSRRPNTSFCFLDIRSPGLGDTAMYLCATSRDGTANSPLHFGNGTRLTVT.

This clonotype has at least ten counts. The CDR3 protein is CASSHRTSGAYNEQFF. In DNA form, the CDR3 reads TGTGCCAGCAGCCACCGGACTAGCGGGGCCTACAATGAGCAGTTCTTC. The chain couples TRBV7-8 to TRBJ2-1; 12 bases fit TRBD2. Germline V gene lookup returns CDR1 SGHVS and CDR2 FQNEAQ. CDR3 length: 16 residues. With 5 bases clipped from V and 2 bases from J, the junction kept 4 bases outside the gene matches.

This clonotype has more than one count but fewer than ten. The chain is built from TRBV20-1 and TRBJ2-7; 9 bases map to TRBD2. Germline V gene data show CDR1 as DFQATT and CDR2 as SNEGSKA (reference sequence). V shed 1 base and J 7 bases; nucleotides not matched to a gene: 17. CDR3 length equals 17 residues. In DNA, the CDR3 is TGCAGTGCTAGAGTGGCGGGAGGGAGTGGACTGAGGGGGGAGCAGTACTTC. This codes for CSARVAGGSGLRGEQYF.

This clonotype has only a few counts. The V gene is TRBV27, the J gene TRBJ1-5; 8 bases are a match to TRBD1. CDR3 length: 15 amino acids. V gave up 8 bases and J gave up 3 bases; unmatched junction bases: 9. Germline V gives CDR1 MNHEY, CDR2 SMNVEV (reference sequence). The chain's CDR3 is CASPRDRIVNQPQHF. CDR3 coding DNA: TGTGCCAGCCCCCGGGACAGGATTGTCAATCAGCCCCAGCATTTT.

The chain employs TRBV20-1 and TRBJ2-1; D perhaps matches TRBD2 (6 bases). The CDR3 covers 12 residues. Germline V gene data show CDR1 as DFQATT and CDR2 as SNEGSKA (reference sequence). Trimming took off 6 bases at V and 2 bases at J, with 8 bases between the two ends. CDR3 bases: TGCAGTGCACAGCGGGCCTACAATGAGCAGTTCTTC. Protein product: CSAQRAYNEQFF.

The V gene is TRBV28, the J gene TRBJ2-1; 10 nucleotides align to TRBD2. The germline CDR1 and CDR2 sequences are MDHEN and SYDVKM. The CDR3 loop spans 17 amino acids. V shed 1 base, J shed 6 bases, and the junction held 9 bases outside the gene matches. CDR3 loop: CASSLLALAGDGNEQFF. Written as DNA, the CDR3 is TGTGCCAGCAGTTTATTAGCGCTAGCGGGAGATGGCAATGAGCAGTTCTTC. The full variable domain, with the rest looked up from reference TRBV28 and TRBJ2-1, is DVKVTQSSRYLVKRTGEKVFLECVQDMDHENMFWYRQDPGLGLRLIYFSYDVKMKEKGDIPEGYSVSREKKERFSLILESASTNQTSMYLCASSLLALAGDGNEQFFGPGTRLTVL.

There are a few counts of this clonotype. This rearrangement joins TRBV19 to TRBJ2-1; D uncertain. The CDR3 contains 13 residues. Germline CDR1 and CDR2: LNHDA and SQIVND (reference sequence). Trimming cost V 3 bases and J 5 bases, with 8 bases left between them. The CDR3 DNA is TGTGCCAGTAGTATGGGCCGGCACAATGAGCAGTTCTTC. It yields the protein CASSMGRHNEQFF.

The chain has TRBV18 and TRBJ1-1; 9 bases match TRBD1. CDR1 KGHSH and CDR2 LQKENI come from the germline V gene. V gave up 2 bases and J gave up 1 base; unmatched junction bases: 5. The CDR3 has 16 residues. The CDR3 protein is CASSPTRTGANTEAFF. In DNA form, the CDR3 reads TGTGCCAGCTCACCAACTCGGACAGGGGCGAACACTGAAGCTTTCTTT.

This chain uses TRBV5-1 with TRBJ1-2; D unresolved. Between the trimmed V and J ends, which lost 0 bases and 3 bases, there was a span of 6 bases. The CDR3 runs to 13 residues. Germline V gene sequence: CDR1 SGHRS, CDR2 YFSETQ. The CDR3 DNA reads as TGCGCCAGCAGCTTGGCAGGATACTATGGCTACACCTTC. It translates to CASSLAGYYGYTF.